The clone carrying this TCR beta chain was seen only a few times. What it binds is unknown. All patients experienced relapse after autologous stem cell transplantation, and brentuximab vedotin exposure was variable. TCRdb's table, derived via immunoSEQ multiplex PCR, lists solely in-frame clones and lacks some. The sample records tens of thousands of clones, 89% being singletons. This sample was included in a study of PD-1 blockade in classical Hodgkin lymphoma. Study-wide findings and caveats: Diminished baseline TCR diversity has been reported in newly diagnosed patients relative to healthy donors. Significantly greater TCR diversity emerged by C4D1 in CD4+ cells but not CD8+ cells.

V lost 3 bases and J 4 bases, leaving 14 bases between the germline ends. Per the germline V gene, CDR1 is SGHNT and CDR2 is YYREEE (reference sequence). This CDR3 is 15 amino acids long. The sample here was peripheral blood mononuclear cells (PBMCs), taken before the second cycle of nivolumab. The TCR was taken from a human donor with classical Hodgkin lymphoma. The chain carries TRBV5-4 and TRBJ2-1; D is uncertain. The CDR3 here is CASSSPSMGYNEQFF. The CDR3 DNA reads TGTGCCAGCAGCTCCCCAAGTATGGGGTACAATGAGCAGTTCTTC. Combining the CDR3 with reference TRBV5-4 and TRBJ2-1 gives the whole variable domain ETGVTQSPTHLIKTRGQQVTLRCSSQSGHNTVSWYQQALGQGPQFIFQYYREEENGRGNFPPRFSGLQFPNYSSELNVNALELDDSALYLCASSSPSMGYNEQFFGPGTRLTVL.